This T cell receptor (beta chain) came from a study of shared clonotypes between healthy human individuals. CDR1 and CDR2 from the germline V gene are SEHNR and FQNEAQ (reference sequence). This CDR3 has 14 amino acids. Trimming stripped 3 bases from V and 5 bases from J, with 13 bases between. Profiled with immunoSEQ multiplex PCR; TCRdb holds only in-frame clones, not every one. The sample lists 1,500,000 or so clones, 96% occurring once. The rearrangement links TRBV7-9 to TRBJ2-5; maybe TRBD2 (6 bases). The source material was naive CD4+ T cells sorted from blood. Subset: CD45RA+ positively selected. This TCR came from a man younger than 40 in good health. The CDR3 reads CASSFAGSGETQYF. CDR3 sequence (DNA): TGTGCCAGCAGCTTCGCCGGGAGCGGGGAGACCCAGTACTTC.